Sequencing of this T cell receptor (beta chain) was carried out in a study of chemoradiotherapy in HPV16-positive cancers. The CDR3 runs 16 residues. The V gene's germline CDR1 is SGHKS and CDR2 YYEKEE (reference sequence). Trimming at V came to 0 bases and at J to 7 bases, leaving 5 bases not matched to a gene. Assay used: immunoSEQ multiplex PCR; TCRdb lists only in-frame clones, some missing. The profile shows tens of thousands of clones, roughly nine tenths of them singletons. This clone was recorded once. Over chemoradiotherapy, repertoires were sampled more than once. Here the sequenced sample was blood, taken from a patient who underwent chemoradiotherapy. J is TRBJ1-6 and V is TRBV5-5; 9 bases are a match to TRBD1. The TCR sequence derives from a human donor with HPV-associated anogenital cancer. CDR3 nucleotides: TGTGCCAGCAGCTTGGGGGGACAGGGAGGCAATTCACCCCTCCACTTT. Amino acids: CASSLGGQGGNSPLHF.